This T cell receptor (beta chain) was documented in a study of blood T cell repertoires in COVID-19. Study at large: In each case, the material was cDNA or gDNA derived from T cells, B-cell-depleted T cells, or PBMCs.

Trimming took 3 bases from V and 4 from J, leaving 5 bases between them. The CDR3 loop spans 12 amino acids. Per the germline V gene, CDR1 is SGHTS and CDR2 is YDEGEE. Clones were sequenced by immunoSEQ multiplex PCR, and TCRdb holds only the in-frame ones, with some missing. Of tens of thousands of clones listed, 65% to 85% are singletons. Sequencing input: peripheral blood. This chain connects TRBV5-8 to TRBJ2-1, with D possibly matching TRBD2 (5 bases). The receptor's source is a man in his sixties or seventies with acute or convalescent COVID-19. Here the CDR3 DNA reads TGTGCCAGCAGCTCGGGGTACAATGAGCAGTTCTTC. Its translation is CASSSGYNEQFF.